These 23 T cell receptor beta chains came from one sample sequenced in a study of beta chain features in type 1 diabetes. Their recognized antigens are unknown. Study conclusions and caveats: Shortening that was moderate but significant affected the TCRB CDR3s of Type 1 diabetes patients in all four CD4+ subsets.

Every isolated RNA sample was fully reverse transcribed, so sequencing captured expressed TCRB transcripts. Sequenced by immunoSEQ multiplex PCR; TCRdb stores in-frame clones only, minus some. Of 500,000 to 850,000 clones in the sample, over 12% were seen once. The specimen was naive CD4+ T cells from blood. The source is a man between 18 and 29 years old with type 1 diabetes.

This clone turned up a few times. The rearrangement links TRBV5-4 to TRBJ1-1; D is uncertain. Germline values: CDR1 SGHNT, CDR2 YYREEE (reference sequence). The CDR3 consists of 15 residues. Trimming took off 4 bases at V and 1 base at J, with 14 bases between the two ends. CDR3 sequence (DNA): TGTGCCAGCAGCCCGACCGAGGTGGGGAACACTGAAGCTTTCTTT. It encodes CASSPTEVGNTEAFF. The variable domain in full, completed from reference TRBV5-4 and TRBJ1-1, reads ETGVTQSPTHLIKTRGQQVTLRCSSQSGHNTVSWYQQALGQGPQFIFQYYREEENGRGNFPPRFSGLQFPNYSSELNVNALELDDSALYLCASSPTEVGNTEAFFGQGTRLTVV.

V gene TRBV6-6 combines with J gene TRBJ2-1; no clear D gene. This CDR3 contains 11 residues. V was clipped by 2 bases and J by 10 bases, with 6 bases between them. Germline CDR1 is MNHNY and CDR2 is SVGAGI (reference sequence). As DNA, the CDR3 is TGTGCCAGCAGTTACCCTAAGGAGCAGTTCTTC. Encoded protein: CASSYPKEQFF.

V gene TRBV29-1 combines with J gene TRBJ2-3; 10 bases are shared with TRBD2. The germline CDR1 and CDR2 sequences are SQVTM and ANQGSEA. J gave up 7 bases and V 4 bases, and 8 bases lay outside the gene matches. This CDR3 contains 14 residues. DNA of the CDR3: TGCAGCGTTGTCGAGCGGGGGGGAGTGAATACGCAGTATTTT. Protein: CSVVERGGVNTQYF.

The chain is built from TRBV5-6 and TRBJ1-5, with a weak D call TRBD1 (5 bases). Deletions cut 1 base from V and 4 bases from J, with 15 bases between. This CDR3 has 16 amino acids. Germline CDR1 reads SGHDT; CDR2 reads YYEEEE. The CDR3 DNA reads as TGTGCCAGCAGCTTGATGGCAGGGTCGGGGAATCAGCCCCAGCATTTT. Translation: CASSLMAGSGNQPQHF.

The V and J genes are TRBV10-2 and TRBJ2-1; TRBD1 or TRBD2 may be the D gene (6 bases each). The CDR3 runs to 15 residues. Looked up from germline, CDR1 is WSHSY and CDR2 is SAAADI. Trimming took 0 bases from V and 2 from J, leaving 8 bases between them. The CDR3 sequence is CASSESGGTYNEQFF. The CDR3 DNA reads as TGCGCCAGCAGTGAGTCAGGGGGGACCTACAATGAGCAGTTCTTC.

The CDR3 region has the DNA TGCAGCGTTCAAGGGGGAAGGGGCAATCAGCCCCAGCATTTT. This encodes CSVQGGRGNQPQHF. This chain joins TRBV29-1 and TRBJ1-5; a weak D match, TRBD1 (6 bases). V was clipped by 5 bases and J by 2 bases, with 13 bases between them. Germline V gene lookup returns CDR1 SQVTM and CDR2 ANQGSEA. The CDR3 extends over 14 amino acids.

This clone was seen a handful of times. The chain combines TRBV7-9 with TRBJ2-7, with D perhaps matching TRBD1 (5 bases). The CDR3 extends over 12 amino acids. The V end was cut by 4 bases, the J end by 8 bases, with 12 bases between. The V gene's germline CDR1 is SEHNR and CDR2 FQNEAQ (reference sequence). The CDR3 nucleotides are TGTGCCAGCAGCTACGGACACGAACAGCAGTACTTC. Translation: CASSYGHEQQYF.

This clone was counted between two and nine times. CDR3 protein: CASSLVDSPYEQYF. The CDR3 bases are TGTGCCAGCAGCTTAGTGGACAGTCCCTACGAGCAGTACTTC. The chain joins TRBV7-9 to TRBJ2-7; D may be TRBD1 (6 bases). The germline CDR1 and CDR2 sequences are SEHNR and FQNEAQ (reference sequence). Trimming removed 1 base at V and 2 bases at J, with 9 bases between. The CDR3 contains 14 residues.

The chain carries TRBV2 and TRBJ2-2; D is possibly TRBD1 (6 bases). CDR3 length: 15 residues. Trimming removed 5 bases from V and 5 bases from J, with 15 bases in between. Germline loops: CDR1 SNHLY, CDR2 FYNNEI. The CDR3 protein is CASSPQGIGTGELFF. The CDR3 nucleotides read TGTGCCAGCAGTCCACAGGGAATTGGTACCGGGGAGCTGTTTTTT.

The table lists this clone with a few counts. The chain links TRBV29-1 to TRBJ2-1; D gene ambiguous. V was clipped by 4 bases and J by 4 bases, with 11 bases between them. Per germline, CDR1 SQVTM and CDR2 ANQGSEA. The CDR3 runs 13 residues. For the CDR3, the DNA is TGCAGCGTTGTATGGACCGCATACAATGAGCAGTTCTTC. This gives the protein CSVVWTAYNEQFF.

This chain connects TRBV30 to TRBJ2-3, with D unresolved. The CDR3 totals 11 residues. V dropped 5 bases and J dropped 4 bases, with 7 bases sitting between them. CDR1 GTSNPN and CDR2 SVGIG come from the germline V gene (reference sequence). CDR3 nucleotides: TGTGCCTGGGGTGAGGCAGATACGCAGTATTTT. It codes for CAWGEADTQYF.

This clone was observed a handful of times. The chain links TRBV2 to TRBJ1-1; 9 nucleotides align to TRBD1. CDR1 and CDR2 from the germline V gene are SNHLY and FYNNEI. The CDR3 is made up of 13 amino acids. Trimming at V came to 11 bases and at J to 1 base, leaving 5 bases not matched to a gene. The CDR3 protein is CAYMGQGNTEAFF. The DNA for the CDR3 is TGTGCCTACATGGGACAGGGGAACACTGAAGCTTTCTTT.

This clone was seen more than once but under ten times. The DNA for the CDR3 is TGTGCCATCAGTGAGTCGATCAGGACCAATGAGCAGTTCTTC. It specifies CAISESIRTNEQFF. The genes are TRBV10-3 and TRBJ2-1; D unresolved. The V gene's germline CDR1 is ENHRY and CDR2 SYGVKD. The V and J ends lost 0 bases and 6 bases respectively, with 9 bases between them. The CDR3 sequence is 14 residues long.

The gene calls are TRBV2 and TRBJ1-1; 7 nucleotides agree with TRBD1. Germline values: CDR1 SNHLY, CDR2 FYNNEI. After removal of 6 bases from V and 0 bases from J, the junction contained 1 base not matched to a gene. This CDR3 is built from 13 residues. The CDR3 bases are TGTGCCAGCAGACAGGGGATGAACACTGAAGCTTTCTTT. Protein: CASRQGMNTEAFF.

This clone was detected only a few times. This chain links TRBV5-4 with TRBJ1-2; D might be TRBD1 (6 bases). The CDR3 sequence is 14 residues long. The germline V and J ends were trimmed by 7 bases and 7 bases, with 20 bases remaining between them. Germline V lookup: CDR1 SGHNT, CDR2 YYREEE (reference sequence). CDR3 residues: CASEAGGGRGGYTF. The CDR3 DNA sequence: TGTGCCAGCGAAGCAGGAGGGGGAAGGGGTGGCTACACCTTC.

The rearrangement links TRBV15 to TRBJ1-1; D is unresolved. The ends were cut back, 1 base at V and 6 bases at J, with 15 bases in the middle. The CDR3 loop spans 15 amino acids. CDR1 LNHNV and CDR2 YYDKDF come from the germline V gene (reference sequence). DNA of the CDR3: TGTGCCACCAGCAGAGGAGAACTCAGGAGCTCTGAAGCTTTCTTT. Encoded protein: CATSRGELRSSEAFF.

This clone has more than one count but fewer than ten. The rearrangement joins TRBV30 to TRBJ1-3; D ambiguous. Germline assignment: CDR1 GTSNPN and CDR2 SVGIG (reference sequence). The CDR3 covers 15 residues. Trimming took 2 bases from V and 0 from J, leaving 11 bases between them. DNA for the CDR3: TGTGCCTGGAGTCGGCACACCAGCTCTGGAAACACCATATATTTT. Its protein product is CAWSRHTSSGNTIYF.

The genes are TRBV7-2 and TRBJ1-5; TRBD1 matches at 7 bases. Germline CDR1 reads SGHTA; CDR2 reads FQGNSA. The CDR3 contains 17 residues. Trimming cost V 4 bases and J 0 bases; bases outside gene matches: 9. CDR3: CASSSPGQSHSNQPQHF. CDR3 bases: TGTGCCAGCAGCTCGCCGGGACAGTCACATAGCAATCAGCCCCAGCATTTT.

This clone has a handful of counts. This chain joins TRBV15 and TRBJ2-3, with TRBD2 as a possible D gene (6 bases). The CDR3 has 19 amino acids. With 0 bases removed from V and 3 bases from J, the gap between germline ends came to 22 bases. Germline V lookup: CDR1 LNHNV, CDR2 YYDKDF (reference sequence). CDR3 protein: CATSRELGFQRRGTDTQYF. The DNA for the CDR3 is TGTGCCACCAGCAGAGAGTTGGGGTTCCAACGCCGGGGGACAGATACGCAGTATTTT.

V and J are TRBV4-3 and TRBJ2-1; a possible D gene is TRBD2 (5 bases). Trimming took off 2 bases at V and 2 bases at J, with 16 bases between the two ends. This CDR3 spans 17 amino acids. Looked up from germline, CDR1 is LGHNA and CDR2 is YSLEER. CDR3 nucleotides: TGCGCCAGCAGCCAAATAAAGGACTCCAGAGCCTACAATGAGCAGTTCTTC. This gives the protein CASSQIKDSRAYNEQFF.

V is TRBV6-5 and J is TRBJ1-1, with D possibly TRBD1 on 5 matching bases. CDR1 is MNHEY, CDR2 SVGAGI, per germline. The germline V and J ends were trimmed by 2 bases and 4 bases, with 11 bases remaining between them. The CDR3 covers 14 residues. CDR3 DNA sequence: TGTGCCAGCAGTTACGGAGGGGACCGCACTGAAGCTTTCTTT. As protein: CASSYGGDRTEAFF.

With regard to this clone: The same CDR3 is also encoded by other DNA sequences in this sample. The chain has TRBV7-9 and TRBJ1-1; a possible D gene is TRBD1 (6 bases). The CDR3 has 13 residues. The germline CDR1 and CDR2 sequences are SEHNR and FQNEAQ (reference sequence). Trimming removed 1 base from V and 5 bases from J, with 8 bases in between. The CDR3 nucleotides read TGTGCCAGCAGCTTAGAAGGGGGTACTGAAGCTTTCTTT. It encodes CASSLEGGTEAFF.

The chain joins TRBV6-5 to TRBJ2-1, with TRBD2 matching over 11 bases. Germline CDR1 is MNHEY and CDR2 is SVGAGI. This CDR3 has 13 residues. With V trimmed by 7 bases and J by 7 bases, 3 bases remained unmatched. The CDR3 is CASTLAGGNEQFF. For the CDR3, the DNA is TGTGCCAGCACCTTAGCGGGAGGGAATGAGCAGTTCTTC.